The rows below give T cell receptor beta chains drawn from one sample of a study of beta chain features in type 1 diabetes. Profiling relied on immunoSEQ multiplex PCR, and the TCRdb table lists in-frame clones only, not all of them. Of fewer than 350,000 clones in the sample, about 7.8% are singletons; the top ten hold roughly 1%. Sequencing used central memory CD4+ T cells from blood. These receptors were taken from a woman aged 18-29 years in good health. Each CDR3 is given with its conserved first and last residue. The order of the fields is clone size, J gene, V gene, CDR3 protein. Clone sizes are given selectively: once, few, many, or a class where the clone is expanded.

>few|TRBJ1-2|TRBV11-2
CASSLDAGTGAYGYTF
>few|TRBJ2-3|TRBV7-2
CASSLDRTSTDTQYF
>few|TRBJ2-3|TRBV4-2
CASSGTSGSPDTQYF
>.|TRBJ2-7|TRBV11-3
CASSPQRRPYEQYF
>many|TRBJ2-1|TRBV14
CASSQDFWASVDNEQFF
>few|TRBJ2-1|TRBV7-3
CASSAITGGGEQFF
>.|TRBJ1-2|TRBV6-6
CASSSGLYGYTF
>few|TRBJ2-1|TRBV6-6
CASKVPSGGANEQFF
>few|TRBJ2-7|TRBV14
CASSQETSGAYEQYF
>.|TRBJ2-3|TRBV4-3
CASSTDKSKNTQYF
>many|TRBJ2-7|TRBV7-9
CAGGGRASYEQYF
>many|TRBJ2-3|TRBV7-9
CASSLDRWADTQYF
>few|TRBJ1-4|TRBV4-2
CASSQDGREKLFF
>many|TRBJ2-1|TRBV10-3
CAISELSGNEQFF
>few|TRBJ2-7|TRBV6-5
CASSYRDTTYEQYF
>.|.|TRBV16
CASSQGNYEQYF
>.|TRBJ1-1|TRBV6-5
CASSYEGANTEAFF
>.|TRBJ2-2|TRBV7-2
CASSLGGVNTGELFF
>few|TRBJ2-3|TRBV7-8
CASSQLAQIRDTQYF
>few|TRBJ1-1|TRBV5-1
CASSLAGNTEAFF
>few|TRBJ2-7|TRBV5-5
CASSLPGPYEQYF
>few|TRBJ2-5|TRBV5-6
CASSLWETQYF
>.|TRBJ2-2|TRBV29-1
CSVEDSANTGELFF
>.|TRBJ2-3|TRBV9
CASSALDVADTQYF
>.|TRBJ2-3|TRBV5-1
CASGTGSTDTQYF
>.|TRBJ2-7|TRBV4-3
CASSPHGQGAYEQYF
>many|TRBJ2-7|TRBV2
CASSAREQYF
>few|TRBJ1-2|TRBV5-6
CASSLGGNRRSHYGYTF
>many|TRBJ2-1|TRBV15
CATSRDLVVTGDNEQFF
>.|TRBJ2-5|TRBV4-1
CASSQDHGRRETQYF
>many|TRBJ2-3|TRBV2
CASSVGPGTDTQYF
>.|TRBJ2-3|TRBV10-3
CAISGGGPASDTQYF
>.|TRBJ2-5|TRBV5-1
CASSLLAGGSEETQYF
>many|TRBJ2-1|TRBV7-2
CASSSGFSYNEQFF
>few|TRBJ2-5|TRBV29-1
CSVEPGETQYF
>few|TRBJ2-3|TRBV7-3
CASSTSGTYADTQYF
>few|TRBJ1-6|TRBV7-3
CASSLRGGTPLHF
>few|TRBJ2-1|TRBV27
CASSPTYRTGGDEQFF
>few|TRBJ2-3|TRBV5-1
CASRGLDDTQYF
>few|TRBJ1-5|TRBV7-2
CASSFGGTNQPQHF
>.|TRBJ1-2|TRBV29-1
CSVELTGGGYTF
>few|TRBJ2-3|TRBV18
CASSPPSVADTQYF
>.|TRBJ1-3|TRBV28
CASSLVLDTIYF
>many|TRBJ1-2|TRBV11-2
CASTLNYGYTF